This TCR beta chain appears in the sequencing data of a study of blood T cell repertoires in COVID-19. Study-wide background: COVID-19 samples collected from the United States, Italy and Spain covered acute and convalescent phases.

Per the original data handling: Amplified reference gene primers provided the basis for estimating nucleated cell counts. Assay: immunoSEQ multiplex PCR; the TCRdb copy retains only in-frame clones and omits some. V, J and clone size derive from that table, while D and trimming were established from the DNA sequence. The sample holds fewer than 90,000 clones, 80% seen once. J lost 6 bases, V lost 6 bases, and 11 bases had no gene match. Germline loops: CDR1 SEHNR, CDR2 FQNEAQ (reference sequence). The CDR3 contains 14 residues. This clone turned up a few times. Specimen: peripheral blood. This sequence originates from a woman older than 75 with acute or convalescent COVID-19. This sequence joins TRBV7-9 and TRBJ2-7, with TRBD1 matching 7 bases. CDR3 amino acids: CASSTGDPRLEQYF. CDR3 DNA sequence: TGTGCCAGCAGTACAGGGGACCCTCGACTCGAGCAGTACTTC. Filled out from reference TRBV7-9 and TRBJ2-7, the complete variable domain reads DTGVSQNPRHKITKRGQNVTFRCDPISEHNRLYWYRQTLGQGPEFLTYFQNEAQLEKSRLLSDRFSAERPKGSFSTLEIQRTEQGDSAMYLCASSTGDPRLEQYFGPGTRLTVT.